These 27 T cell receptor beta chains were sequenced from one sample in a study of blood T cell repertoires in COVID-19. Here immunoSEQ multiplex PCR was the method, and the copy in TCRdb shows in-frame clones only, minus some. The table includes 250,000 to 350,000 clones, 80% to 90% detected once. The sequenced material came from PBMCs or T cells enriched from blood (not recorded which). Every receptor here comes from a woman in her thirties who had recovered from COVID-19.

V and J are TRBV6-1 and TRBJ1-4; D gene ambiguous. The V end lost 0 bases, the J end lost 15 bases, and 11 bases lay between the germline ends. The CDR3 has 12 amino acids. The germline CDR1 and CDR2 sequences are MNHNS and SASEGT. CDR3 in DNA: TGTGCCAGCAGTGAAGCTTCGACTGTAGTGTTTTTT. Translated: CASSEASTVVFF.

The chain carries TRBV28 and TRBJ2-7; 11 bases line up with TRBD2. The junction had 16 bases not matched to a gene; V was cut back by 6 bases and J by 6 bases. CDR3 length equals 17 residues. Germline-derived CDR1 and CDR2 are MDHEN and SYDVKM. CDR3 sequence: CASSPSGRIGGGGEQYF. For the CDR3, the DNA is TGTGCCAGCAGCCCTAGCGGGAGGATCGGGGGCGGGGGCGAGCAGTACTTC.

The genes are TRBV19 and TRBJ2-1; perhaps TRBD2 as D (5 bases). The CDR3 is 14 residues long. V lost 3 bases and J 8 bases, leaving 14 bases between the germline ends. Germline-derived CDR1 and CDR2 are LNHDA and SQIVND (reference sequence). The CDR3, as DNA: TGTGCCAGTAGTATGGACTTGTTCCCCTATGAGCAGTTCTTC. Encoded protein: CASSMDLFPYEQFF. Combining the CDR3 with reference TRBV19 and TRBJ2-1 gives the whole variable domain DGGITQSPKYLFRKEGQNVTLSCEQNLNHDAMYWYRQDPGQGLRLIYYSQIVNDFQKGDIAEGYSVSREKKESFPLTVTSAQKNPTAFYLCASSMDLFPYEQFFGPGTRLTVL.

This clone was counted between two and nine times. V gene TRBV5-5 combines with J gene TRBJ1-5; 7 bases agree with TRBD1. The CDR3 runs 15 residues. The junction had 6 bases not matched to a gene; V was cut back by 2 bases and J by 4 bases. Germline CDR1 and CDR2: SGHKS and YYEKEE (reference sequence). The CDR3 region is CASSFHRGTNQPQHF. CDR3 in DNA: TGTGCCAGCAGCTTTCACAGGGGAACGAATCAGCCCCAGCATTTT.

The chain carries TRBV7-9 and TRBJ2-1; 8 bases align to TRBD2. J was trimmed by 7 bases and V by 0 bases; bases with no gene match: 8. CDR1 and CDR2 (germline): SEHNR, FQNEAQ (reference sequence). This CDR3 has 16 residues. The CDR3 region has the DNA TGTGCCAGCAGCTTAGCACCGGGACTAGTGGTTAATGAGCAGTTCTTC. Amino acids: CASSLAPGLVVNEQFF.

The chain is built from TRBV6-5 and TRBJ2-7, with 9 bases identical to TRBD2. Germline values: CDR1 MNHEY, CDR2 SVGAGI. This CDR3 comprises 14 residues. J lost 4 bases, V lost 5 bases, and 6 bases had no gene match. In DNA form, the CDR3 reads TGTGCCAGCAGTCGAGCGGGGGGCGCGTACGAGCAGTACTTC. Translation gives CASSRAGGAYEQYF.

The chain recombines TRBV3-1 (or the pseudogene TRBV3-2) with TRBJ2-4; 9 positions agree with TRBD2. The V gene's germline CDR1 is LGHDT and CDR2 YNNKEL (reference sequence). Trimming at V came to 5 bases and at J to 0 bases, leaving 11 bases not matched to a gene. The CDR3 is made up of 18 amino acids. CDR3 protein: CASSVIAGGAVAKNIQYF. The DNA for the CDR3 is TGTGCCAGCAGCGTGATCGCGGGAGGGGCCGTAGCCAAAAACATTCAGTACTTC.

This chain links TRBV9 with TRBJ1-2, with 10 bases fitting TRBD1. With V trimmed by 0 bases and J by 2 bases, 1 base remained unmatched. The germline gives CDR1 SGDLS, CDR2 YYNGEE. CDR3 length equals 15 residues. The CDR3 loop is CASSVGDRGNYGYTF. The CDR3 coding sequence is TGTGCCAGCAGCGTAGGGGACAGGGGAAACTATGGCTACACCTTC.

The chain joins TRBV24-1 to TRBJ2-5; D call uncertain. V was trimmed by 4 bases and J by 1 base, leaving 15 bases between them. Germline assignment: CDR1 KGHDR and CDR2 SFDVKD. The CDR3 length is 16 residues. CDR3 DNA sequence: TGTGCCACCAGTGACTCTAACTCCGCACCCCAAGAGACCCAGTACTTC. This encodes CATSDSNSAPQETQYF.

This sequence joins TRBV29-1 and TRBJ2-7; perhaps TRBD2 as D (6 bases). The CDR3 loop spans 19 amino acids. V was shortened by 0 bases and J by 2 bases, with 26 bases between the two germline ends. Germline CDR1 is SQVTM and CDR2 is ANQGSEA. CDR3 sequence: CSVEDRGGQPGLNPYEQYF. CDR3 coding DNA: TGCAGCGTTGAAGATCGGGGAGGCCAGCCGGGACTCAACCCCTACGAGCAGTACTTC.

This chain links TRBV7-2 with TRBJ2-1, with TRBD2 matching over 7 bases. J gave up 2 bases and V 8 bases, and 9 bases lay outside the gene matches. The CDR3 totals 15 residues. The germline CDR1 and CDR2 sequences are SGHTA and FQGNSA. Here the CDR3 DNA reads TGTGCCAGCGGCCCCCGGGCGGGGGCCTACAATGAGCAGTTCTTC. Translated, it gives CASGPRAGAYNEQFF. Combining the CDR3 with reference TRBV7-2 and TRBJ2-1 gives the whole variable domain GAGVSQSPSNKVTEKGKDVELRCDPISGHTALYWYRQSLGQGLEFLIYFQGNSAPDKSGLPSDRFSAERTGGSVSTLTIQRTQQEDSAVYLCASGPRAGAYNEQFFGPGTRLTVL.

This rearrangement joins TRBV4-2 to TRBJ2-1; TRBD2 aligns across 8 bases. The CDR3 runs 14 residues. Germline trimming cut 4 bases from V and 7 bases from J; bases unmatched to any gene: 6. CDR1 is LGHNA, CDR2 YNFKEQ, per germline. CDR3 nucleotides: TGTGCCAGCAGCCCTGGGACTAGTAGGAATGAGCAGTTCTTC. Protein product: CASSPGTSRNEQFF.

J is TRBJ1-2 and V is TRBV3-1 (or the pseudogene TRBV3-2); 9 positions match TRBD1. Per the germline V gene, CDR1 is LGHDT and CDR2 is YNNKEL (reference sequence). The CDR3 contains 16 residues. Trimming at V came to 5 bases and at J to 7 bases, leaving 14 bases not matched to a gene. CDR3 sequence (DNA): TGTGCCAGCAGCTTTGACCGGGACAGGGTAATAGCTGGCTACACCTTC. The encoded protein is CASSFDRDRVIAGYTF.

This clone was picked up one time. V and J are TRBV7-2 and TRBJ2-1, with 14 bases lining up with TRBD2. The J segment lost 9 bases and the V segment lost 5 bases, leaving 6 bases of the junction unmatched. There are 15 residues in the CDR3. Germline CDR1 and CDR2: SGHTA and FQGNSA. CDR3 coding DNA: TGTGCCAGCAGCCCGACTAGCGGGGGGGTAGGTGAGCAGTTCTTC. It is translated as CASSPTSGGVGEQFF.

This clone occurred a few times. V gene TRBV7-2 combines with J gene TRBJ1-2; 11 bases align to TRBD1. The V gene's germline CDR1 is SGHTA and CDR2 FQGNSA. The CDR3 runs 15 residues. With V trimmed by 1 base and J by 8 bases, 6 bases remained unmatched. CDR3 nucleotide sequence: TGTGCCAGCAGCTTAGTTGGACAGGGGGCTGGAGGCTACACCTTC. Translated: CASSLVGQGAGGYTF.

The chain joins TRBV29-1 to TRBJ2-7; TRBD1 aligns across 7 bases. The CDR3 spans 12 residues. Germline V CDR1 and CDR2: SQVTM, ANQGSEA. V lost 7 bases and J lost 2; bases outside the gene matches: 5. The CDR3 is CSARTGAYEQYF. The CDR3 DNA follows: TGCAGCGCAAGGACAGGAGCCTACGAGCAGTACTTC.

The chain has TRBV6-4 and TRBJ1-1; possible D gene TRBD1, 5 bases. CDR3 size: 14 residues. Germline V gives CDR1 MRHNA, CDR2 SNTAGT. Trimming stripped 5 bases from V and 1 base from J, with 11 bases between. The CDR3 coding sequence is TGTGCCAGCAGTCCCGTCGGGGGGAACACTGAAGCTTTCTTT. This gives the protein CASSPVGGNTEAFF.

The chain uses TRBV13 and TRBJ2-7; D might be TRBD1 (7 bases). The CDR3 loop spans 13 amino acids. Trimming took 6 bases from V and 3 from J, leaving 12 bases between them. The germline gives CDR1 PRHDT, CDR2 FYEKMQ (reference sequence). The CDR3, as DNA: TGTGCCAGCAGGGCGGGACAGAACTACGAGCAGTACTTC. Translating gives CASRAGQNYEQYF.

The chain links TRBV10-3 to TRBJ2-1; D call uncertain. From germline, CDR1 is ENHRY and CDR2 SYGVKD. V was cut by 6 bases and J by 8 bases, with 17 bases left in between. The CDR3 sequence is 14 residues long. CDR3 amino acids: CAIRPDPRNDEQFF. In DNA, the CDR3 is TGTGCCATCAGGCCAGACCCGAGGAATGATGAGCAGTTCTTC.

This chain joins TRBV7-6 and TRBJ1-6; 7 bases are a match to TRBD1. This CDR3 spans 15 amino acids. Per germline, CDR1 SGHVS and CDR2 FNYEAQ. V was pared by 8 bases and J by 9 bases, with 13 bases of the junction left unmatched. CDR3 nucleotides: TGTGCCAGCGGCACAAGGACAGGCACAGGTTCACCCCTCCACTTT. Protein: CASGTRTGTGSPLHF.

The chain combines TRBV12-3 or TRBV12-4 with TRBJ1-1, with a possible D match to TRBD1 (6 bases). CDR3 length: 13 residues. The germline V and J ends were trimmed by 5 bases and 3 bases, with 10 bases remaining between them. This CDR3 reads CASSLRQDTEAFF. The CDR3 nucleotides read TGTGCCAGCAGTCTCCGACAGGACACTGAAGCTTTCTTT.

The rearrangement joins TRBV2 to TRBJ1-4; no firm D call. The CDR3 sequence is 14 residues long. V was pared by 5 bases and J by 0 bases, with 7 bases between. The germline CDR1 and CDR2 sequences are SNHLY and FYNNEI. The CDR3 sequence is CASSPLATNEKLFF. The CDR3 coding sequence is TGTGCCAGCAGTCCCCTTGCAACTAATGAAAAACTGTTTTTT.

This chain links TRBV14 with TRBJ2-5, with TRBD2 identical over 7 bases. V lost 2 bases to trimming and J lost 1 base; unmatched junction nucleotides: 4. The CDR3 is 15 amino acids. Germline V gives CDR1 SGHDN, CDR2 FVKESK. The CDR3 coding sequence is TGTGCCAGCAGCCAATTCGGGGGGATCCAAGAGACCCAGTACTTC. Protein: CASSQFGGIQETQYF.

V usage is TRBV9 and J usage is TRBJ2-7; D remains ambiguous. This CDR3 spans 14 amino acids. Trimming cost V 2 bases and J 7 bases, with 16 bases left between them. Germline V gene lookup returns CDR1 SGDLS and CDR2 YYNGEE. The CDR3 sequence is CASSVKVNWREQYF. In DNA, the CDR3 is TGTGCCAGCAGCGTCAAGGTGAATTGGAGAGAGCAGTACTTC.

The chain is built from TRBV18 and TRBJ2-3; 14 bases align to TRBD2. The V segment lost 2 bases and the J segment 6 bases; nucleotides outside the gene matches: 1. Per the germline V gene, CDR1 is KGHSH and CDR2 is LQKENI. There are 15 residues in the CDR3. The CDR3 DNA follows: TGTGCCAGCTCACCAAGGACTAGCGGGAGGGATACGCAGTATTTT. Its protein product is CASSPRTSGRDTQYF.

CDR3 region: CASSYSDSYEQYF. The DNA for the CDR3 is TGTGCCAGCAGTTACTCCGACAGCTACGAGCAGTACTTC. The chain joins TRBV6-5 to TRBJ2-7, with D possibly matching TRBD1 (5 bases). Germline CDR1 and CDR2: MNHEY and SVGAGI. The CDR3 is 13 amino acids. V was shortened by 0 bases and J by 3 bases, with 6 bases between the two germline ends.

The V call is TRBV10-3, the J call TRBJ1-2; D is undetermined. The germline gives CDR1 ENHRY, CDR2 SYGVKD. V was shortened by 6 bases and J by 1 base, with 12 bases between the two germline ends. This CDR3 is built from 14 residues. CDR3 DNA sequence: TGTGCCATCAGAGATGACTTGTTTAACTATGGCTACACCTTC. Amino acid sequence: CAIRDDLFNYGYTF.